The 17 T cell receptor beta chains in this list originate from one sample, sequenced in a study of blood T cells in healthy people across ages. Through a sample-barcoded 5' primer and a J-beta primer mix, a second PCR was run for about 6 to 11 cycles. TCRdb fed the 5' RACE reads into MiXCR, producing one record per CDR3 protein. The table lists about a million distinct CDR3 sequences, about 53% of them singletons. The specimen sequenced was blood. The receptors stem from a woman aged 55-69 years in good health.

The V and J genes are TRBV20-1 and TRBJ2-5, with no clear D. The germline gives CDR1 DFQATT, CDR2 SNEGSKA (reference sequence). Trimming pared 4 bases from V and 2 bases from J, leaving 5 bases between. This CDR3 is built from 11 residues. The CDR3 region has the DNA TGCAGTGCTACCGCACAAGAGACCCAGTACTTC. This encodes CSATAQETQYF.

Comments on this clonotype: At one boundary the junction diverges from the germline segment, which might be a read error. This chain links TRBV6-5 with TRBJ1-6; D possibly corresponds to TRBD1 (5 bases). CDR3 size: 14 residues. CDR1 is MNHEY, CDR2 SVGAGI, per germline. The CDR3: CASSSGNYDSPLHF. The CDR3, as DNA: TGTGCCAGCAGTTCAGGGAACTATGATTCACCCCTCCACTTT.

The chain couples TRBV6-5 to TRBJ1-2; D is possibly TRBD1 (5 bases). V lost 4 bases and J 7 bases, leaving 13 bases between the germline ends. The CDR3 covers 13 residues. CDR1 and CDR2 from the germline V gene are MNHEY and SVGAGI. CDR3 sequence reads: CASSLFGGPGYTF. The CDR3 DNA is TGTGCCAGCAGTTTATTTGGGGGTCCTGGCTACACCTTC.

This clonotype was seen just once. The V gene is TRBV30, the J gene TRBJ2-7, with TRBD1 matching 8 bases. Germline V gene lookup returns CDR1 GTSNPN and CDR2 SVGIG (reference sequence). The V and J ends lost 2 bases and 4 bases, in that order; junction bases with no gene match: 7. The CDR3 totals 14 residues. The CDR3, as DNA: TGTGCCTGGAGTAGAGGGACAGGTTATTACGAGCAGTACTTC. This gives the protein CAWSRGTGYYEQYF.

This clonotype has just a few counts. This may arise from a read error, as a much more abundant clone is one base away. This sequence joins TRBV12-3 or TRBV12-4 and TRBJ2-5; D uncertain. The V end lost 6 bases, the J end lost 4 bases, and 6 bases lay between the germline ends. This CDR3 has 11 amino acids. CDR3 amino acids: CASRYRETQYF. CDR3 bases: TGTGCCAGCAGATATCGAGAGACCCAGTACTTC.

V and J are TRBV4-1 and TRBJ2-3; D remains ambiguous. Trimming stripped 0 bases from V and 4 bases from J, with 8 bases between. This CDR3 has 14 amino acids. Germline CDR1 is MGHRA and CDR2 is YSYEKL. The CDR3 loop reads CASSQDSVADTQYF. The CDR3 bases are TGCGCCAGCAGCCAAGACAGTGTCGCAGATACGCAGTATTTT.

The chain has TRBV29-1 and TRBJ1-2, with TRBD1 identical over 8 bases. Per the germline V gene, CDR1 is SQVTM and CDR2 is ANQGSEA. The CDR3 consists of 11 residues. The trim removed 7 bases at V and 8 bases at J, leaving 6 bases unmatched. The CDR3 protein is CSAWTGRGYTF. CDR3 coding DNA: TGCAGCGCTTGGACAGGGCGCGGCTACACCTTC. Drawing the rest from reference TRBV29-1 and TRBJ1-2, the complete variable domain is SAVISQKPSRDICQRGTSLTIQCQVDSQVTMMFWYRQQPGQSLTLIATANQGSEATYESGFVIDKFPISRPNLTFSTLTVSNMSPEDSSIYLCSAWTGRGYTFGSGTRLTVV.

The V gene is TRBV4-2, the J gene TRBJ1-2, with D perhaps matching TRBD1 (6 bases). Germline V gene sequence: CDR1 LGHNA, CDR2 YNFKEQ. V lost 3 bases and J lost 0, with 17 bases in between. The CDR3 loop spans 17 amino acids. The CDR3: CASSQGKQGLANYGYTF. The CDR3 DNA is TGTGCCAGCAGCCAGGGGAAACAGGGATTGGCTAACTATGGCTACACCTTC.

This clonotype was found once. V gene TRBV7-6 combines with J gene TRBJ2-5; 7 bases match TRBD2. V shed 0 bases, J shed 4 bases, and the junction held 8 bases outside the gene matches. Germline V CDR1 and CDR2: SGHVS, FNYEAQ. This CDR3 comprises 16 residues. This chain's CDR3 is CASSLAGGSLVETQYF. For the CDR3, the DNA is TGTGCCAGCAGCTTAGCCGGCGGGAGTTTAGTAGAGACCCAGTACTTC. Full variable domain (remainder filled in from reference TRBV7-6 and TRBJ2-5): GAGVSQSPRYKVTKRGQDVALRCDPISGHVSLYWYRQALGQGPEFLTYFNYEAQQDKSGLPNDRFSAERPEGSISTLTIQRTEQRDSAMYRCASSLAGGSLVETQYFGPGTRLLVL.

The gene calls are TRBV28 and TRBJ2-3; 7 positions agree with TRBD2. This CDR3 has 19 residues. Trimming took 3 bases from V and 2 from J; bases not matched to a gene: 17. Germline assignment: CDR1 MDHEN and CDR2 SYDVKM. The CDR3: CASSFEWQYGQRDTDTQYF. CDR3 bases: TGTGCCAGCAGTTTTGAGTGGCAGTATGGTCAGCGGGACACAGATACGCAGTATTTT. Complete variable domain (other parts from reference TRBV28 and TRBJ2-3): DVKVTQSSRYLVKRTGEKVFLECVQDMDHENMFWYRQDPGLGLRLIYFSYDVKMKEKGDIPEGYSVSREKKERFSLILESASTNQTSMYLCASSFEWQYGQRDTDTQYFGPGTRLTVL.

V usage is TRBV3-1 and J usage is TRBJ1-5; no clear D. The CDR3 is made up of 13 amino acids. V gave up 0 bases and J gave up 9 bases, with 9 bases separating them. Germline CDR1 is LGHDT and CDR2 is YNNKEL (reference sequence). The DNA for the CDR3 is TGTGCCAGCAGCCAAGAGGAAGGAGCGCCCCAGCATTTT. The encoded protein is CASSQEEGAPQHF.

V is TRBV4-1 and J is TRBJ1-5; maybe TRBD1 (6 bases). The V gene lost 0 bases and the J gene lost 6 bases, with 12 bases spanning the gap. The germline gives CDR1 MGHRA, CDR2 YSYEKL. The CDR3 contains 15 residues. CDR3 DNA sequence: TGCGCCAGCAGCCAAGATACAGGGTTTGGTCAGCCCCAGCATTTT. Translating gives CASSQDTGFGQPQHF.

DNA for the CDR3: TGTGCCAGCAGCTTAGATCGTCGGGACAGGGCCTACGAGCAGTACTTC. This encodes CASSLDRRDRAYEQYF. V and J are TRBV11-2 and TRBJ2-7, with 9 nucleotides matching TRBD1. V lost 0 bases, J lost 2 bases, and 5 bases stayed unmatched. There are 16 residues in the CDR3. The V gene's germline CDR1 is SGHAT and CDR2 FQNNGV.

This clonotype was seen a few times. The CDR3 protein is CASSFVSEAFF. The CDR3 region has the DNA TGTGCCAGCAGTTTCGTTTCTGAAGCTTTCTTT. The chain employs TRBV28 and TRBJ1-1; D not resolved. The germline V gene encodes CDR1 MDHEN and CDR2 SYDVKM. This CDR3 has 11 residues. V was shortened by 3 bases and J by 6 bases, with 5 bases between the two germline ends.

The gene calls are TRBV7-9 and TRBJ2-1; tentative D call: TRBD2 (6 bases). Germline V gene data show CDR1 as SEHNR and CDR2 as FQNEAQ (reference sequence). V dropped 1 base and J dropped 14 bases, with 12 bases sitting between them. The CDR3 length is 12 residues. CDR3 sequence: CASSLGDSLEFF. CDR3 bases: TGTGCCAGCAGCTTAGGGGACTCCCTTGAGTTCTTC.

In DNA, the CDR3 is TGTGCCAGCAGTTTCTCGTCCGGGGCGGTGGCCTACGAGCAGTACTTC. Translation gives CASSFSSGAVAYEQYF. J is TRBJ2-7 and V is TRBV27; D is possibly TRBD1 or TRBD2 (5 bases each). The length of the CDR3 is 16 residues. CDR1 MNHEY and CDR2 SMNVEV come from the germline V gene (reference sequence). The ends were cut back, 3 bases at V and 2 bases at J, with 17 bases in the middle.

J is TRBJ2-3 and V is TRBV6-1, with D uncertain. This CDR3 is built from 13 residues. Germline CDR1 MNHNS, CDR2 SASEGT. The V gene lost 7 bases and the J gene lost 2 bases, with 10 bases spanning the gap. The CDR3: CASMSPFTDTQYF. CDR3 bases: TGTGCCAGCATGTCCCCCTTCACAGATACGCAGTATTTT.